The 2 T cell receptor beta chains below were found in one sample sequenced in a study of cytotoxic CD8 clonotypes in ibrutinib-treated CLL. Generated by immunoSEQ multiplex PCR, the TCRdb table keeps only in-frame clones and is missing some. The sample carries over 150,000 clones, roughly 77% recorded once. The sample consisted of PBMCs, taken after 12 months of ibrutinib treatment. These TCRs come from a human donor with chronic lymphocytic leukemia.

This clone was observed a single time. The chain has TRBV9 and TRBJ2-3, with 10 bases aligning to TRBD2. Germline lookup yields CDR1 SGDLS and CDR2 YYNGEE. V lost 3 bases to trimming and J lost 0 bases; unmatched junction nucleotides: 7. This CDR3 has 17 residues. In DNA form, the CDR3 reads TGTGCCAGCAGCGCTCGGACTAGCGGAACTAGCACAGATACGCAGTATTTT. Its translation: CASSARTSGTSTDTQYF.

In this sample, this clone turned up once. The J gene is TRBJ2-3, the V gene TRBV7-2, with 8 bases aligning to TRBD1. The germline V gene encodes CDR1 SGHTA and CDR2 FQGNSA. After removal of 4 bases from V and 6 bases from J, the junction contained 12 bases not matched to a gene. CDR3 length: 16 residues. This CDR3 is CASSSIGQGITDTQYF. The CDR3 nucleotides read TGTGCCAGCAGCTCGATCGGACAGGGAATAACTGATACGCAGTATTTT.